This TCR beta chain was documented in a study of CD8 T cells in ankylosing spondylitis. Study-level findings and limits: Peripheral blood samples showed relatively rare disease-linked clones, and these clones were CD8+. A subset of motif variants has previously been described in the synovial fluid and blood of reactive arthritis. One TCR beta motif, made up of eight highly homologous variants, appeared characteristic of ankylosing spondylitis blood.

For TCR beta, libraries came from quantitative 5'-RACE with molecular barcodes. TCRdb reanalysed the 5' RACE reads using MiXCR and keeps one entry per CDR3 protein. The top ten hold about 4.8% of the sample, which has roughly 42,000 distinct CDR3 sequences, 2.5% to 3% seen once. This clonotype was recorded at least ten times. Its specificity is not known. The CDR3 extends over 16 amino acids. The J segment lost 4 bases and the V segment lost 4 bases, leaving 11 bases of the junction unmatched. The V gene's germline CDR1 is SGDLS and CDR2 YYNGEE. This TCR was sampled from a male donor with ankylosing spondylitis or in good health (not recorded which). Sequencing was carried out using blood, either unsorted or a sorted T cell fraction (not recorded which). The rearrangement uses TRBV9 and TRBJ2-3; 8 bases fit TRBD2. Here the CDR3 reads CASSPRAGVLADTQYF. In nucleotides, the CDR3 is TGTGCCAGCAGCCCTCGAGCGGGAGTGCTGGCAGATACGCAGTATTTT.